This T cell receptor (beta chain) emerged from a study of T-cell reconstitution after alpha-beta-depleted transplantation in children. General study points: Where some patients showed high TCRbeta diversity at day 60, it came from recipient T cells and thymic progenitors that had survived.

Preparing the TCRbeta library involved the use of unique molecular identifiers. TCRdb reanalysed the PCR reads using MiXCR and keeps one entry per CDR3 protein. Here the sample spans hundreds of thousands of distinct CDR3 sequences, 9.5% to 13% being singletons. Ten or more counts support this clonotype. Its antigen is still unknown. This material consisted of peripheral blood, taken 180 days after TCRalphabeta/CD19-depleted stem cell transplant. The receptor was isolated from a male patient under 10 years old who had a stem cell transplant for chronic granulomatous disease, so the T cells may come from the graft donor.

This CDR3 is CASSSLTGGQKETQYF. CDR3 in DNA: TGTGCCAGCAGTTCCTTAACAGGGGGACAGAAAGAGACCCAGTACTTC. The J gene is TRBJ2-5, the V gene TRBV6-5; 8 nucleotides match TRBD1. The germline gives CDR1 MNHEY, CDR2 SVGAGI. The CDR3 has 16 residues. Trimming at V came to 4 bases and at J to 3 bases, leaving 10 bases not matched to a gene.